The subject of this entry is one T cell receptor (beta chain). At one of its ends the junction is not consistent with the germline gene, which may arise from a read error. CDR3 length equals 14 residues. Germline loops: CDR1 MNHEY, CDR2 SMNVEV (reference sequence). The sample is drawn from a study of blood T cell repertoires in COVID-19. Study-level information: Material from acute and convalescent COVID-19 was sourced from the United States, Italy and Spain.

The method was immunoSEQ multiplex PCR; TCRdb's version includes in-frame clones alone and lacks a portion of them. The sample includes about 56,000 clones, around 89% of them seen just once. Sample: peripheral blood. The rearrangement joins TRBV27 to TRBJ2-6, with TRBD1 as a possible D gene (5 bases). The sequence was collected from a human donor in a cohort sampled during active COVID-19. Here the CDR3 DNA reads TGTGCCAGCAGTTTAACCGCCAGGGCTAACGTCCTGACTTTC. Amino acid sequence: CASSLTARANVLTF.